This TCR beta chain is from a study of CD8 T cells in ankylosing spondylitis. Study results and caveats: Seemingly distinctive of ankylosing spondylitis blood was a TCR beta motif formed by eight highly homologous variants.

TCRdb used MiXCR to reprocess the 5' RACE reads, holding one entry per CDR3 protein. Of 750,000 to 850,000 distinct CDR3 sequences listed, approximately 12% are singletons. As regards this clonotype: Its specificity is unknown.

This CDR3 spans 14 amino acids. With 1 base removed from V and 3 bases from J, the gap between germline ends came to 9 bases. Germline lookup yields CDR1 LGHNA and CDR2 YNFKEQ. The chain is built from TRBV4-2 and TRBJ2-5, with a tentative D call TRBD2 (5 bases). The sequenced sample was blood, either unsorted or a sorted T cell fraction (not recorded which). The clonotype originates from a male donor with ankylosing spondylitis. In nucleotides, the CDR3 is TGTGCCAGCAGCCAAGCGGGGAATGAAGAGACCCAGTACTTC. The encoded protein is CASSQAGNEETQYF.